This T cell receptor (beta chain) appears in the sequencing data of a study of blood T cell repertoires in COVID-19. Study in general: Material from acute and convalescent COVID-19 was sourced from the United States, Italy and Spain.

Data came from immunoSEQ multiplex PCR; TCRdb stores just in-frame clones and leaves some out. The data show 200,000 or so clones, with roughly 90% seen just once and roughly 2.5% held by the top ten. The CDR3 loop spans 14 amino acids. CDR1 is SGHAT and CDR2 is FQNNGV in the germline V gene. Germline trimming cut 4 bases from V and 5 bases from J; bases unmatched to any gene: 5. Input material: peripheral blood. This chain joins TRBV11-2 and TRBJ1-5, with TRBD1 identical over 7 bases. The sequence derives from a woman in her sixties with acute or convalescent COVID-19. The DNA of the CDR3 is TGTGCCAGCAGCTGGGGACAGATAGATCAGCCCCAGCATTTT. It translates to CASSWGQIDQPQHF.